The following is a TCR beta chain sequence with its context. No antigen is known for it. This sample is part of a study of T cell responses to AZD1222 COVID-19 vaccine. Only in-frame clones appear in the TCRdb table, and some are missing; sequencing was by immunoSEQ multiplex PCR. The sample has over 130,000 clones, around 94% seen once. Study findings and constraints: Reportedly, close to half of spike-specific TCRs are directed against unmutated variant regions. Vaccine-associated CD4 TCRs spanned spike, dominant at 160-218 and 743-854. An increase in Spike-specific TCR breadth and depth was observed after two AZD1222 doses. Possibly, clonal diversity was underestimated; donors were largely white British and included more females.

The CDR3 runs to 13 residues. V lost 4 bases, J lost 2 bases, and 8 bases lay in between. Per germline, CDR1 SGHRS and CDR2 YFSETQ. The chain joins TRBV5-1 to TRBJ2-3; D remains ambiguous. This material consisted of peripheral blood, taken 28 days after the second AZD1222 dose. This clonotype was obtained from an adult who received the AZD1222 COVID-19 vaccine. The CDR3 nucleotides are TGCGCCAGCAGCACCTCCTACACAGATACGCAGTATTTT. It is translated as CASSTSYTDTQYF.